This TCR beta chain is from a study of molecular identifiers for immune sequencing clone quantification. As concerns this clonotype: Just one base apart from a much larger clone, this may be a read error.

TCRdb reprocessed the PCR reads with MiXCR, giving one entry per CDR3 protein. This table has approximately 680,000 distinct CDR3 sequences, about 25% appearing once. This TCR was sampled from a human donor in good health. Some libraries in this study had Jurkat cell RNA spiked in. Source material: naive CD8+ T cells from blood, with Jurkat cell RNA spiked in. Documented subset: FACS-sorted CD8+CD4-CCR7+CD45RA+ naive T cells.

CDR3: CASSLVKSGTNEQYF. Written as DNA, the CDR3 is TGTGCCAGCAGCTTGGTTAAATCCGGAACCAACGAGCAGTACTTC. The chain is built from TRBV5-6 and TRBJ2-7; D gene uncertain. CDR1 is SGHDT, CDR2 YYEEEE, per germline. The CDR3 is made up of 15 amino acids. The V end was cut by 0 bases, the J end by 5 bases, with 15 bases between.